This paragraph covers one TCR beta chain sequence. Sequencing was performed with immunoSEQ multiplex PCR; in TCRdb, only in-frame clones are kept and a portion is missing. The data show about 34,000 clones, with 86% seen just once and about 1.6% held by the top ten. This entry comes from a study of control samples from healthy donors and cancer patients. CDR1 and CDR2 (germline): SGHNT, YYREEE (reference sequence). Trimming cost V 5 bases and J 7 bases; bases outside gene matches: 7. The CDR3 has 13 amino acids. The sample consisted of PBMCs. This receptor was obtained from a woman aged 40 to 50 with lung cancer. The rearrangement uses TRBV5-4 and TRBJ1-1; 8 bases line up with TRBD1. The CDR3 DNA is TGTGCCAGCAGAACAGGGGGGCATAGTGAAGCTTTCTTT. Its protein product is CASRTGGHSEAFF.